Listed below are T cell receptor beta chains from one sample, sequenced in a study of blood T cell repertoires in COVID-19. Sequencing used immunoSEQ multiplex PCR; TCRdb keeps in-frame clones, though not all of them. The repertoire holds roughly 280,000 clones, with approximately 86% as singletons. The sample consisted of peripheral blood. The source of these receptors is a man aged 30 to 39 with active or convalescent COVID-19. Each CDR3 is given with its conserved first and last residue. D genes are given only for firm matches. Expanded clones are given a class, and other clones once, few, many or no size at all.

>-|TRBV7-9|-|TRBJ2-7
CASSHEISDSPLMPEQYF
TGTGCCAGCAGCCACGAAATATCGGACAGCCCGCTAATGCCCGAGCAGTACTTC
>TRBD1|TRBV27|-|TRBJ1-4
CASSLTGGREKLFF
TGTGCCAGCAGTTTAACAGGGGGTCGGGAAAAACTGTTTTTT
>-|TRBV6-2/TRBV6-3|-|TRBJ2-3
CASSYWATSPDTQYF
TGTGCCAGCAGTTACTGGGCAACTAGCCCAGATACGCAGTATTTT
>-|TRBV2|-|TRBJ1-1
CASSVTAMNTEAFF
TGTGCCAGCAGTGTTACAGCCATGAACACTGAAGCTTTCTTT
>TRBD1|TRBV5-1|-|TRBJ1-1
CASSLRQGRNTEAFF
TGCGCCAGCAGCTTGAGACAGGGGAGGAACACTGAAGCTTTCTTT
>-|TRBV2|-|TRBJ1-5
CASSENGQPQHF
TGTGCCAGCAGTGAGAACGGTCAGCCCCAGCATTTT
>-|TRBV2|-|TRBJ1-4
CASISSGATNEKLFF
TGTGCCAGCATTTCATCCGGGGCAACTAATGAAAAACTGTTTTTT
>-|TRBV19|-|TRBJ2-3
CASSLWSADTQYF
TGTGCCAGTAGTTTATGGAGTGCAGATACGCAGTATTTT
>-|TRBV30|-|TRBJ1-6
CAWSPHLGGNSPLHF
TGTGCCTGGAGTCCGCATCTCGGGGGGAATTCACCCCTCCACTTT
>-|TRBV6-1|-|TRBJ1-5
CASSEPLGGNQPQHF
TGTGCCAGCAGTGAACCGTTAGGGGGTAATCAGCCCCAGCATTTT
>-|TRBV11-2|-|TRBJ1-2
CASSLGKGNVLGGYYGYTF
TGTGCCAGCAGCTTAGGGAAGGGAAATGTATTAGGAGGGTACTATGGCTACACCTTC
>-|TRBV7-9|-|TRBJ2-1
CASSLGGGVPSDEQFF
TGTGCCAGCAGCTTAGGCGGTGGAGTTCCGTCCGATGAGCAGTTCTTC
>-|TRBV5-8|-|TRBJ2-1
CASKRQYNEQFF
TGTGCCAGCAAAAGACAGTACAATGAGCAGTTCTTC
>-|TRBV27|few|TRBJ1-2
CASSLKGEGYGYTF
TGTGCCAGCAGTTTAAAGGGGGAGGGCTATGGCTACACCTTC
>-|TRBV7-5|-|TRBJ2-5
CARSLAPLEHPRGQETQYF
TGTGCCAGAAGCTTAGCGCCCCTGGAGCACCCAAGGGGCCAAGAGACCCAGTACTTC
>TRBD1|TRBV5-1|-|TRBJ1-3
CASSLEGQSPGTIYF
TGCGCCAGCAGCTTGGAGGGACAGTCTCCGGGCACCATATATTTT
>-|TRBV3-1/TRBV3-2|-|TRBJ1-1
CASSQGRSTEAFF
TGTGCCAGCAGCCAAGGCCGGTCCACTGAAGCTTTCTTT
>-|TRBV2|-|TRBJ2-7
CASSGGRGASYEQYF
TGTGCCAGCAGTGGCGGTCGGGGGGCCTCCTACGAGCAGTACTTC
>TRBD1|TRBV6-2/TRBV6-3|-|TRBJ1-1
CASSYLLRQGRMNTEAFF
TGTGCCAGCAGTTACCTCCTTCGACAGGGGCGAATGAACACTGAAGCTTTCTTT
>-|TRBV7-8|-|TRBJ1-4
CASSSTSTNEKLFF
TGTGCCAGCAGCTCAACTTCAACTAATGAAAAACTGTTTTTT
>TRBD2|TRBV6-5|few|TRBJ2-3
CASNSGTDTQYF
TGTGCCAGCAATAGCGGGACAGATACGCAGTATTTT
>-|TRBV25-1|-|TRBJ1-1
CASREKQGIFSEAFF
TGTGCCAGCAGAGAGAAACAGGGAATTTTCTCTGAAGCTTTCTTT
>TRBD1|TRBV5-1|-|TRBJ1-1
CASSDGDRSRNTEAFF
TGCGCCAGCAGCGACGGGGACAGGTCCCGGAACACTGAAGCTTTCTTT
>-|TRBV7-8|-|TRBJ2-1
CASRQGSSYNEQFF
TGTGCCAGCAGACAGGGTAGCTCCTACAATGAGCAGTTCTTC
>-|TRBV5-8|-|TRBJ2-3
CASSPGPGTDTQYF
TGTGCCAGCAGCCCCGGTCCGGGGACAGATACGCAGTATTTT
>-|TRBV7-2|-|TRBJ2-1
CASGGLLDSYNEQFF
TGTGCCAGCGGAGGCTTGCTAGACTCCTACAATGAGCAGTTCTTC
>-|TRBV7-9|-|TRBJ2-1
CASSLRLGGISYNEQFF
TGTGCCAGCAGCTTAAGGCTAGGGGGAATCTCCTACAATGAGCAGTTCTTC
>-|TRBV27|-|TRBJ2-5
CASSLSTLRGPQETQYF
TGTGCCAGCAGTTTAAGCACCCTAAGGGGCCCCCAAGAGACCCAGTACTTC
>TRBD1|TRBV18|-|TRBJ2-7
CASSPTNRGSSSYEQYF
TGTGCCAGCTCACCAACGAACAGGGGGTCTAGCTCCTACGAGCAGTACTTC
>-|TRBV7-2|-|TRBJ2-3
CASTGVDTQYF
TGTGCCAGCACCGGGGTGGATACGCAGTATTTT
>-|TRBV2|-|TRBJ1-1
CASSSNPRGVNTEAFF
TGTGCCAGCAGTTCAAACCCCCGGGGGGTGAACACTGAAGCTTTCTTT
>TRBD2|TRBV9|-|TRBJ2-5
CASSVGVGREETQYF
TGTGCCAGCAGCGTAGGGGTAGGGAGGGAAGAGACCCAGTACTTC
>TRBD1|TRBV7-9|-|TRBJ1-2
CASSPQGALKDYGYTF
TGTGCCAGCAGCCCACAGGGGGCGCTTAAAGACTATGGCTACACCTTC
>-|TRBV5-1|-|TRBJ2-3
CASTIQPGTDTQYF
TGCGCCAGCACCATACAACCCGGCACAGATACGCAGTATTTT
>TRBD1|TRBV10-3|many|TRBJ2-7
CATSGQGYEQYF
TGTGCCACCAGCGGACAGGGTTACGAGCAGTACTTC
>-|TRBV2|-|TRBJ1-4
CASSEWMGAYF
TGTGCCAGCAGTGAATGGATGGGGGCTTACTTT
>TRBD1|TRBV24-1|-|TRBJ1-1
CATSDLVAGGKNTEAFF
TGTGCCACCAGTGATTTGGTGGCAGGGGGAAAGAACACTGAAGCTTTCTTT
>-|TRBV6-1|once|TRBJ1-5
CASSEAHYSNQPQHF
TGTGCCAGCAGTGAAGCCCACTATAGCAATCAGCCCCAGCATTTT
>-|TRBV10-2|-|TRBJ2-1
CASSDRAKFF
TGCGCCAGCAGTGACAGGGCGAAGTTCTTC
>-|TRBV28|-|TRBJ2-3
CASSWTNTQYF
TGTGCCAGCAGTTGGACAAATACGCAGTATTTT
>TRBD1|TRBV4-2|once|TRBJ1-1
CASTQTGYTEAFF
TGTGCCAGCACCCAGACAGGGTACACTGAAGCTTTCTTT
>-|TRBV7-6|-|TRBJ2-2
CASTPWRASTGELFF
TGTGCCAGCACCCCATGGAGGGCGAGCACCGGGGAGCTGTTTTTT
>-|TRBV7-6|-|TRBJ2-7
CASSLWNGYEQYF
TGTGCCAGCAGCTTATGGAACGGGTACGAGCAGTACTTC
>TRBD1|TRBV13|-|TRBJ2-4
CASSTWTGAANIQYF
TGTGCCAGCAGCACTTGGACAGGGGCGGCAAACATTCAGTACTTC
>-|TRBV7-8|once|TRBJ1-1
CASSLSENTEAFF
TGTGCCAGCAGCCTGTCAGAGAACACTGAAGCTTTCTTT
>-|TRBV30|-|TRBJ1-2
CAWSVGGSGYTF
TGTGCCTGGAGTGTAGGCGGCAGTGGCTACACCTTC
>TRBD1|TRBV12-3/TRBV12-4|-|TRBJ1-1
CASSWDSRTEAFF
TGTGCCAGCAGTTGGGACAGCCGAACTGAAGCTTTCTTT
>-|TRBV2|-|TRBJ1-6
CASCQDRRNSPLHF
TGTGCCAGCTGTCAGGACAGACGGAATTCACCCCTCCACTTT
>-|TRBV9|-|TRBJ2-2
CASSAGNTGELFF
TGTGCCAGCAGCGCGGGAAACACCGGGGAGCTGTTTTTT
>-|TRBV24-1|-|TRBJ2-1
CATSDSSPRHNYNEQFF
TGTGCCACCAGTGATTCCTCACCGAGACACAACTACAATGAGCAGTTCTTC
>-|TRBV13|-|TRBJ2-1
CASTQRAIDNEQFF
TGTGCCAGCACCCAGCGGGCCATCGACAATGAGCAGTTCTTC